Below are 26 T cell receptor beta chains sequenced from a single sample in a study of early T cells in non-severe SARS-CoV-2 infection. TCRdb re-derived calls from the 5' RACE reads in MiXCR, one entry per CDR3 protein. This table holds fewer than 35,000 distinct CDR3 sequences, about 4.5% found once. The specimen sequenced was whole blood. The source of these receptors is an adult who was a healthcare worker with PCR-confirmed SARS-CoV-2 infection or an uninfected control (not recorded which).

At least ten counts were recorded for this clonotype. The V and J genes are TRBV14 and TRBJ2-1; perhaps TRBD2 as D (6 bases). Trimming pared 1 base from V and 7 bases from J, leaving 11 bases between. The CDR3 is 14 amino acids. Germline CDR1 is SGHDN and CDR2 is FVKESK. This CDR3 reads CASSQGLAQNEQFF. In DNA, the CDR3 is TGTGCCAGCAGCCAAGGGCTAGCGCAAAATGAGCAGTTCTTC. Based on the CDR3 plus reference TRBV14 and TRBJ2-1, the full variable domain is EAGVTQFPSHSVIEKGQTVTLRCDPISGHDNLYWYRRVMGKEIKFLLHFVKESKQDESGMPNNRFLAERTGGTYSTLKVQPAELEDSGVYFCASSQGLAQNEQFFGPGTRLTVL.

This clonotype was seen more than once but under ten times. The rearrangement uses TRBV7-9 and TRBJ2-1; TRBD2 aligns across 11 bases. Germline lookup yields CDR1 SEHNR and CDR2 FQNEAQ (reference sequence). CDR3 size: 16 residues. With V trimmed by 5 bases and J by 5 bases, 8 bases remained unmatched. CDR3 sequence reads: CASSPATSGINNEQFF. CDR3 nucleotides: TGTGCCAGCAGCCCCGCGACTAGCGGGATAAACAATGAGCAGTTCTTC.

The table lists this clonotype with many counts. The chain uses TRBV7-3 and TRBJ2-1; D possibly corresponds to TRBD2 (5 bases). The CDR3 is 14 amino acids. In germline, CDR1 is SGHTA, CDR2 FQGTGA. V was pared by 6 bases and J by 7 bases, with 16 bases between. The CDR3 DNA is TGTGCCAGCAGAGCGGATCCCCCTTGGAATGAGCAGTTCTTC. Amino acids: CASRADPPWNEQFF.

This clonotype is judged medium-sized. The chain has TRBV6-5 and TRBJ2-6, with TRBD1 as a possible D gene (6 bases). Trimming took off 5 bases at V and 0 bases at J, with 8 bases between the two ends. Germline-derived CDR1 and CDR2 are MNHEY and SVGAGI. The CDR3 sequence is 15 residues long. The CDR3 here is CASSDRFSGANVLTF. CDR3 in DNA: TGTGCCAGCAGTGACAGGTTCTCTGGGGCCAACGTCCTGACTTTC.

This clonotype was observed at least ten times. The chain is built from TRBV29-1 and TRBJ2-1; D remains unclear. Germline V gene lookup returns CDR1 SQVTM and CDR2 ANQGSEA. Trimming took 7 bases from V and 1 from J, leaving 17 bases between them. The CDR3 spans 15 residues. For the CDR3, the DNA is TGCAGCGCCCGATCTTCAGGCTTATCCTACAATGAGCAGTTCTTC. Protein: CSARSSGLSYNEQFF.

The V call is TRBV7-2, the J call TRBJ1-4, with D maybe TRBD1 (5 bases). Germline V gene data show CDR1 as SGHTA and CDR2 as FQGNSA. Trimming pared 5 bases from V and 3 bases from J, leaving 13 bases between. CDR3 size: 15 residues. Here the CDR3 DNA reads TGTGCCAGCAGCCCAGGGTCCACAGCTAATGAAAAACTGTTTTTT. Translation: CASSPGSTANEKLFF. The full variable domain, rest sourced from reference TRBV7-2 and TRBJ1-4, is GAGVSQSPSNKVTEKGKDVELRCDPISGHTALYWYRQSLGQGLEFLIYFQGNSAPDKSGLPSDRFSAERTGGSVSTLTIQRTQQEDSAVYLCASSPGSTANEKLFFGSGTQLSVL.

This clonotype was seen many times. This chain connects TRBV29-1 to TRBJ2-7; 11 bases fit TRBD2. The CDR3 contains 15 residues. V shed 6 bases and J 3 bases; nucleotides not matched to a gene: 10. CDR1 and CDR2 from the germline V gene are SQVTM and ANQGSEA. The CDR3 loop is CSVDTGLAGHYEQYF. In nucleotides, the CDR3 is TGCAGCGTCGACACTGGACTAGCGGGCCACTACGAGCAGTACTTC.

This clonotype occurred many times. This chain uses TRBV4-1 with TRBJ2-1; the D call may be TRBD1 or TRBD2 (6 bases each). Germline lookup yields CDR1 MGHRA and CDR2 YSYEKL. This CDR3 spans 18 amino acids. The V end lost 2 bases, the J end lost 2 bases, and 19 bases lay between the germline ends. CDR3 protein: CASSQTWGRGLAYNEQFF. The CDR3 DNA sequence: TGCGCCAGCAGCCAAACCTGGGGGCGGGGTTTGGCCTACAATGAGCAGTTCTTC.

A few counts support this clonotype. The chain carries TRBV30 and TRBJ2-5; D uncertain. The V end was cut by 2 bases, the J end by 5 bases, with 9 bases between. Germline CDR1 reads GTSNPN; CDR2 reads SVGIG (reference sequence). CDR3 size: 12 residues. The CDR3 here is CAWSYTRETQYF. Here the CDR3 DNA reads TGTGCCTGGAGTTATACCCGGGAGACCCAGTACTTC.

The chain combines TRBV19 with TRBJ2-2, with D perhaps matching TRBD1 or TRBD2 (5 bases each). This CDR3 has 14 residues. Germline CDR1 is LNHDA and CDR2 is SQIVND (reference sequence). The germline V and J ends were trimmed by 3 bases and 6 bases, with 11 bases remaining between them. Here the CDR3 reads CASSIAGAAGELFF. The DNA of the CDR3 is TGTGCCAGTAGTATCGCCGGGGCAGCCGGGGAGCTGTTTTTT.

This clonotype was found many times. The rearrangement joins TRBV4-3 to TRBJ1-4; the D gene is possibly TRBD1 (5 bases). Germline values: CDR1 LGHNA, CDR2 YSLEER. The length of the CDR3 is 15 residues. Trimming stripped 0 bases from V and 12 bases from J, with 17 bases between. DNA for the CDR3: TGCGCCAGCAGCCAAGAGGGTCGACAATCGGGGGAACTGTTTTTT. Translating gives CASSQEGRQSGELFF.

This clonotype was seen repeatedly, ten times or more. The rearrangement uses TRBV4-3 and TRBJ2-7; D may be TRBD1 (6 bases). Between the trimmed V and J ends, which lost 0 bases and 4 bases, there was a span of 10 bases. The germline V gene encodes CDR1 LGHNA and CDR2 YSLEER. This CDR3 is 14 amino acids long. In DNA, the CDR3 is TGCGCCAGCAGCCAAGAACAGGGTGGGTACGAGCAGTACTTC. Translation: CASSQEQGGYEQYF.

Ten or more counts support this clonotype. The V call is TRBV7-3, the J call TRBJ2-5; the match to TRBD1 covers 7 bases. The V segment lost 4 bases and the J segment 6 bases; nucleotides outside the gene matches: 5. CDR3 size: 13 residues. Germline loops: CDR1 SGHTA, CDR2 FQGTGA. The CDR3 DNA reads as TGTGCCAGCAGCTCACAGGGGTTGCAGACCCAGTACTTC. Translated, it gives CASSSQGLQTQYF. Supplemented by reference TRBV7-3 and TRBJ2-5, the full variable domain reads GAGVSQTPSNKVTEKGKYVELRCDPISGHTALYWYRQSLGQGPEFLIYFQGTGAADDSGLPNDRFFAVRPEGSVSTLKIQRTERGDSAVYLCASSSQGLQTQYFGPGTRLLVL.

This clonotype was detected many times. The genes are TRBV5-6 and TRBJ2-3, with a possible D match to TRBD2 (5 bases). The CDR3 length is 16 residues. Deletions cut 0 bases from V and 1 base from J, with 12 bases between. Germline CDR1 and CDR2: SGHDT and YYEEEE. The CDR3 sequence: CASSLGGAIRTDTQYF. The CDR3 nucleotides are TGTGCCAGCAGCTTGGGGGGAGCGATACGCACAGATACGCAGTATTTT.

This clonotype was counted a few times. The chain links TRBV6-6 to TRBJ2-7; D is unresolved. The length of the CDR3 is 11 residues. CDR1 is MNHNY and CDR2 is SVGAGI in the germline V gene (reference sequence). Trimming left V 2 bases short and J 2 bases short, with 1 base between. CDR3 in DNA: TGTGCCAGCAGTTACGCCTACGAGCAGTACTTC. Translated, it gives CASSYAYEQYF.

This clonotype was counted ten times or more. This sequence joins TRBV10-3 and TRBJ2-7; 9 bases line up with TRBD1. CDR3 length: 14 residues. The V segment lost 5 bases and the J segment 4 bases; nucleotides outside the gene matches: 6. CDR1 is ENHRY and CDR2 is SYGVKD in the germline V gene. CDR3 bases: TGTGCCATCAGTCCGGACAGGGGTCGTTACGAGCAGTACGTC. Protein sequence: CAISPDRGRYEQYV.

This clonotype was seen at least ten times. The genes are TRBV20-1 and TRBJ2-5; D is undetermined. Germline loops: CDR1 DFQATT, CDR2 SNEGSKA (reference sequence). Trimming removed 6 bases from V and 4 bases from J, with 6 bases in between. The CDR3 spans 10 residues. The CDR3 DNA follows: TGCAGTGCAGACCGAGAGACCCAGTACTTC. Translated: CSADRETQYF.

In its sample, this clonotype was seen many times. The chain is built from TRBV4-1 and TRBJ2-1; 11 positions match TRBD2. The CDR3 covers 16 residues. After removal of 1 base from V and 4 bases from J, the junction contained 3 bases not matched to a gene. Germline CDR1 MGHRA, CDR2 YSYEKL. DNA for the CDR3: TGCGCCAGCAGCCAAGGTCGGACTAGCGGGTACAATGAGCAGTTCTTC. Translation gives CASSQGRTSGYNEQFF.

The chain links TRBV6-1 to TRBJ2-7, with TRBD1 matching over 9 bases. CDR1 MNHNS and CDR2 SASEGT come from the germline V gene. J was trimmed by 0 bases and V by 5 bases; bases with no gene match: 5. The CDR3 consists of 15 residues. CDR3 amino acids: CASSRGTGHSYEQYF. The CDR3 DNA follows: TGTGCCAGCAGTAGAGGGACAGGGCACTCCTACGAGCAGTACTTC.

This clonotype has ten or more counts. This chain joins TRBV4-2 and TRBJ2-3; 10 bases agree with TRBD1. The CDR3 spans 16 residues. V was pared by 2 bases and J by 4 bases, with 6 bases of the junction left unmatched. The germline V gene has CDR1 LGHNA and CDR2 YNFKEQ. CDR3 DNA: TGTGCCAGCAGCCAACCCTGGACAGGGGGAGCAGATACGCAGTATTTT. Protein: CASSQPWTGGADTQYF.

This clonotype showed up many times. The chain has TRBV18 and TRBJ2-1, with 8 bases lining up with TRBD1. The CDR3 totals 14 residues. Germline V gene data show CDR1 as KGHSH and CDR2 as LQKENI. V trimming: 7 bases; J trimming: 9 bases; junction bases outside the gene matches: 11. CDR3: CASLPGTGPSEQFF. The CDR3 nucleotides are TGTGCCAGCTTACCCGGGACAGGTCCTTCTGAGCAGTTCTTC.

This clonotype occurred many times. The V gene is TRBV29-1, the J gene TRBJ1-4; a weak D match, TRBD1 (5 bases). The germline V gene encodes CDR1 SQVTM and CDR2 ANQGSEA. Trimming took 3 bases from V and 8 from J, leaving 13 bases between them. The length of the CDR3 is 13 residues. CDR3 protein: CSVDRVEYEKLFF. CDR3 coding DNA: TGCAGCGTTGACAGGGTTGAGTACGAAAAACTGTTTTTT.

In its sample, this clonotype was seen many times. The chain uses TRBV12-3 or TRBV12-4 and TRBJ1-1; D is possibly TRBD1 (6 bases). The CDR3 has 14 amino acids. V was shortened by 7 bases and J by 0 bases, with 12 bases between the two germline ends. The CDR3 bases are TGTGCCAGCACCCCCGGACAGCTGAACACTGAAGCTTTCTTT. Translation gives CASTPGQLNTEAFF.

This clonotype showed up just a few times. Given a much more abundant clone one base away, this may be a read error. The chain joins TRBV20-1 to TRBJ2-7; D perhaps matches TRBD2 (6 bases). Germline V gives CDR1 DFQATT, CDR2 SNEGSKA (reference sequence). The CDR3 loop spans 16 amino acids. In DNA form, the CDR3 reads TGCAGTGTTAGAAAGGTCGGGAGCGGTATAGCCTACGAGCAGTACTTC. It is translated as CSVRKVGSGIAYEQYF.

This clonotype has a count of ten or more. The chain couples TRBV7-2 to TRBJ2-3, with D maybe TRBD2 (5 bases). The V end was cut by 4 bases, the J end by 1 base, with 15 bases between. The germline V gene encodes CDR1 SGHTA and CDR2 FQGNSA. The CDR3 totals 16 residues. CDR3 sequence reads: CASSSRRAWGTDTQYF. The CDR3 DNA is TGTGCCAGCAGCTCACGGCGGGCGTGGGGCACAGATACGCAGTATTTT.

This clonotype was counted ten times or more. This chain joins TRBV12-3 or TRBV12-4 and TRBJ2-5, with D perhaps matching TRBD1 or TRBD2 (6 bases each). This CDR3 has 14 amino acids. V was pared by 1 base and J by 5 bases, with 11 bases between. The CDR3 here is CASSLVGGAETQYF. The CDR3 DNA reads as TGTGCCAGCAGTTTAGTCGGGGGCGCTGAGACCCAGTACTTC.